The 5 T cell receptor beta chains listed next were all sequenced from one sample in a study of radiation and T cells in renal cell carcinoma. Clones were sequenced by immunoSEQ multiplex PCR, and TCRdb holds only the in-frame ones, with some missing. There are 50,000 to 75,000 clones in the sample; around 72% occur only once, and about 7.3% lies in the top ten. The time point here: baseline pretreatment blood. Treatment given: 15 Gy SBRT to primary tumor, nephrectomy 4 weeks later. The material sequenced was blood, taken from a patient whose treatment included radiotherapy and nephrectomy. These receptors were taken from a man aged 55-75 years with renal cell carcinoma.

This clone has just one count. V is TRBV7-9 and J is TRBJ1-2; no clear D. V shed 0 bases and J shed 0 bases, with 8 bases lying between them. Germline CDR1 reads SEHNR; CDR2 reads FQNEAQ (reference sequence). The CDR3 runs 15 residues. The CDR3 DNA reads as TGTGCCAGCAGCTTAGCCGGGTATACTAACTATGGCTACACCTTC. Its translation: CASSLAGYTNYGYTF.

The gene calls are TRBV7-9 and TRBJ2-3; perhaps TRBD2 as D (6 bases). Trimming left V 5 bases short and J 2 bases short, with 20 bases between. The CDR3 totals 17 residues. CDR1 is SEHNR, CDR2 FQNEAQ, per germline (reference sequence). CDR3 DNA sequence: TGTGCCAGCAGCGGAACCTCTGGTAGCGGTAACACAGATACGCAGTATTTT. It encodes CASSGTSGSGNTDTQYF. The entire variable domain, with the rest obtained from reference TRBV7-9 and TRBJ2-3, is as follows: DTGVSQNPRHKITKRGQNVTFRCDPISEHNRLYWYRQTLGQGPEFLTYFQNEAQLEKSRLLSDRFSAERPKGSFSTLEIQRTEQGDSAMYLCASSGTSGSGNTDTQYFGPGTRLTVL.

The chain joins TRBV19 to TRBJ2-1; unclear D gene. V was shortened by 6 bases and J by 10 bases, with 10 bases between the two germline ends. This CDR3 contains 11 residues. Germline-derived CDR1 and CDR2 are LNHDA and SQIVND (reference sequence). The CDR3 bases are TGTGCCAGTAGGGGCGTTGGAGAGCAGTTCTTC. Amino acids: CASRGVGEQFF.

The rearrangement links TRBV6-6 to TRBJ1-5; D not resolved. Germline-derived CDR1 and CDR2 are MNHNY and SVGAGI (reference sequence). V lost 0 bases to trimming and J lost 4 bases, with 10 bases between them. The CDR3 length is 15 residues. This CDR3 reads CASSYSLDLNQPQHF. The CDR3 DNA is TGTGCCAGCAGTTACTCTTTGGACCTTAATCAGCCCCAGCATTTT.

The CDR3: CASSLGAGGNNEQFF. For the CDR3, the DNA is TGTGCCAGCAGCTTAGGGGCGGGAGGGAACAATGAGCAGTTCTTC. This chain uses TRBV7-9 with TRBJ2-1, with 9 bases identical to TRBD2. The V gene end was trimmed by 1 base and the J gene end by 5 bases; junction bases not matched to a gene: 3. Germline CDR1 is SEHNR and CDR2 is FQNEAQ (reference sequence). CDR3 length: 15 residues.